The clone carrying this TCR beta chain was recorded at least ten times. The antigen is undetermined. The sample comes from a study of T cells in Graves' hyperthyroidism and ophthalmopathy. Uncontrolled infections, other autoimmune diseases, pregnancy or lactation led to exclusion of patients. Points from the study as a whole: Expanded thyroid clonotypes (above 0.001) were mostly also found in blood. Ophthalmopathy was predicted by the model a median of about six months ahead of onset.

The CDR3 regions of TCR beta were amplified from RNA transcripts. HTBI primers were employed in a first-round RT-PCR of the TCR CDR3. TCRdb re-called the multiplex PCR reads with MiXCR, one entry per CDR3 protein. The sample has about 500,000 distinct CDR3 sequences; approximately 16% are singletons. The CDR3 has 15 residues. The germline V and J ends were trimmed by 6 bases and 1 base, with 15 bases remaining between them. The genes are TRBV12-3 or TRBV12-4 and TRBJ1-1; a weak D match, TRBD1 (5 bases). The sequenced material came from blood. This receptor was taken from a woman younger than 35 with Graves' hyperthyroidism. CDR3 nucleotides: TGTGCCAGCAGGAAACATACCGGGACGAACACTGAAGCTTTCTTT. Translation: CASRKHTGTNTEAFF.